A single sample is the source of the 28 T cell receptor beta chains below, sequenced in a study of T-cell reconstitution after alpha-beta-depleted transplantation in children. TCRbeta library construction was performed incorporating unique molecular identifiers. Using its own MiXCR run on the PCR reads, TCRdb lists one record per CDR3 protein. The sample lists 450,000 to 500,000 distinct CDR3 sequences; approximately 12% were seen once. The sample in question was PBMCs from the stem cell graft donor, obtained from the stem cell graft. The receptor set was obtained from a human donor who donated a stem cell graft to a child with combined immunodeficiency.

The V gene is TRBV7-9, the J gene TRBJ2-2; TRBD2 is a possible D gene (6 bases). The CDR3 loop spans 16 amino acids. Germline lookup yields CDR1 SEHNR and CDR2 FQNEAQ (reference sequence). V was shortened by 0 bases and J by 1 base, with 9 bases between the two germline ends. In nucleotides, the CDR3 is TGTGCCAGCAGCTTAGCGGGAGGCCTGAACACCGGGGAGCTGTTTTTT. It yields the protein CASSLAGGLNTGELFF.

This clonotype occurred a few times. V gene TRBV15 combines with J gene TRBJ1-3; D gene unclear. Between the trimmed V and J ends, which lost 3 bases and 0 bases, there was a span of 9 bases. Germline V gene sequence: CDR1 LNHNV, CDR2 YYDKDF (reference sequence). This CDR3 is 15 amino acids long. The CDR3 here is CATSRDSSSGNTIYF. DNA for the CDR3: TGTGCCACCAGCAGGGACTCGTCCTCTGGAAACACCATATATTTT.

This clonotype was recorded a few times. The chain uses TRBV20-1 and TRBJ1-5; D unclear. Trimming left V 2 bases short and J 4 bases short, with 9 bases between. Germline-derived CDR1 and CDR2 are DFQATT and SNEGSKA (reference sequence). The CDR3 length is 13 residues. The CDR3 protein is CSARRDINQPQHF. The CDR3 DNA reads TGCAGTGCTAGACGCGACATTAATCAGCCCCAGCATTTT.

Many counts were recorded for this clonotype. The gene calls are TRBV12-5 and TRBJ2-7, with D unclear. Deletions cut 6 bases from V and 3 bases from J, with 9 bases between. The CDR3 contains 12 residues. Germline V gene sequence: CDR1 LGHNT, CDR2 FRNRAP. The CDR3 here is CASGHTVYEQYF. CDR3 nucleotide sequence: TGTGCTAGTGGCCACACAGTCTACGAGCAGTACTTC.

The V and J genes are TRBV5-1 and TRBJ2-7; D ambiguous. The CDR3 sequence is 13 residues long. V shed 4 bases and J shed 6 bases, with 14 bases lying between them. The V gene's germline CDR1 is SGHRS and CDR2 YFSETQ. CDR3 sequence (DNA): TGCGCCAGCAGCCTTGCTGTGGTATCCGAGCAGTACTTC. This gives the protein CASSLAVVSEQYF.

This clonotype was found many times. The gene calls are TRBV6-5 and TRBJ2-2; D is perhaps TRBD2 (5 bases). CDR3 length: 14 residues. The germline V and J ends were trimmed by 2 bases and 5 bases, with 9 bases remaining between them. Germline lookup yields CDR1 MNHEY and CDR2 SVGAGI. The CDR3 protein is CASSYVLVTGELFF. The CDR3 DNA reads as TGTGCCAGCAGTTACGTACTAGTTACCGGGGAGCTGTTTTTT.

This clonotype has ten or more counts. The V call is TRBV28, the J call TRBJ2-3; 10 nucleotides match TRBD1. V trimming: 2 bases; J trimming: 6 bases; junction bases outside the gene matches: 8. Germline-derived CDR1 and CDR2 are MDHEN and SYDVKM. The CDR3 covers 16 residues. CDR3 bases: TGTGCCAGCAGTTTAATTGGTGGGACAGGGGCGGATACGCAGTATTTT. Translating it yields CASSLIGGTGADTQYF.

This chain uses TRBV5-1 with TRBJ2-4, with D possibly called TRBD1 or TRBD2 (6 bases each). Trimming removed 2 bases at V and 8 bases at J, with 14 bases between. Germline V gene lookup returns CDR1 SGHRS and CDR2 YFSETQ. The CDR3 extends over 14 amino acids. The CDR3 sequence is CASSFGGVMDIQYF. In nucleotides, the CDR3 is TGCGCCAGCAGCTTCGGGGGCGTTATGGACATTCAGTACTTC.

This clonotype was seen only a few times. The genes are TRBV11-2 and TRBJ2-4, with no clear D. The ends were cut back, 5 bases at V and 1 base at J, with 12 bases in the middle. There are 15 residues in the CDR3. Germline CDR1 is SGHAT and CDR2 is FQNNGV. In nucleotides, the CDR3 is TGTGCCAGCAGCCCTGCCTTGGTGGCCAAAAACATTCAGTACTTC. This gives the protein CASSPALVAKNIQYF.

This clonotype has more than one count but fewer than ten. The V gene is TRBV6-5, the J gene TRBJ2-5, with 7 bases lining up with TRBD2. This CDR3 spans 13 amino acids. Germline loops: CDR1 MNHEY, CDR2 SVGAGI. Trimming at V came to 8 bases and at J to 1 base, leaving 4 bases not matched to a gene. The CDR3 loop reads CASPGGSQETQYF. The CDR3 coding sequence is TGTGCCAGCCCGGGGGGAAGCCAAGAGACCCAGTACTTC.

This clonotype showed up many times. The chain uses TRBV15 and TRBJ2-7, with 10 bases identical to TRBD1. V trimming: 1 base; J trimming: 5 bases; junction bases outside the gene matches: 2. CDR3 length: 14 amino acids. Germline V gene sequence: CDR1 LNHNV, CDR2 YYDKDF (reference sequence). CDR3 loop: CATSRGTGGNEQYF. The CDR3 DNA reads TGTGCCACCAGCAGAGGGACAGGGGGTAACGAGCAGTACTTC.

The genes are TRBV9 and TRBJ2-6; tentative D call: TRBD1 (5 bases). CDR1 and CDR2 from the germline V gene are SGDLS and YYNGEE. V was shortened by 2 bases and J by 0 bases, with 9 bases between the two germline ends. The CDR3 is made up of 16 amino acids. The CDR3 bases are TGTGCCAGCAGCGTCACAGGCCTCTCTGGGGCCAACGTCCTGACTTTC. It encodes CASSVTGLSGANVLTF.

This clonotype turned up a few times. This sequence joins TRBV7-9 and TRBJ1-2, with D unclear. V was clipped by 4 bases and J by 1 base, with 10 bases between them. The CDR3 sequence is 14 residues long. Germline-derived CDR1 and CDR2 are SEHNR and FQNEAQ (reference sequence). CDR3 in DNA: TGTGCCAGCAGCTCCAACTTTTTTAACTATGGCTACACCTTC. It yields the protein CASSSNFFNYGYTF.

This clonotype was detected only a few times. This rearrangement joins TRBV12-3 or TRBV12-4 to TRBJ2-2; D uncertain. The CDR3 extends over 16 amino acids. Trimming removed 3 bases at V and 3 bases at J, with 14 bases between. CDR3 nucleotides: TGTGCCAGCAGTTTTCGAGGAATTAGAGACACCGGGGAGCTGTTTTTT. Its protein product is CASSFRGIRDTGELFF.

The chain carries TRBV6-1 and TRBJ1-4; 9 bases are shared with TRBD1. Germline V CDR1 and CDR2: MNHNS, SASEGT. V was clipped by 6 bases and J by 7 bases; unmatched bases: 6. This CDR3 is built from 14 residues. Here the CDR3 DNA reads TGTGCCAGCAGACAGGGGGCGGAAGGTGAAAAACTGTTTTTT. Protein product: CASRQGAEGEKLFF.

This clonotype has only a few counts. V and J are TRBV7-2 and TRBJ1-1; 7 bases align to TRBD1. CDR3 length equals 15 residues. The germline V gene encodes CDR1 SGHTA and CDR2 FQGNSA. V trimming: 5 bases; J trimming: 1 base; junction bases outside the gene matches: 7. This CDR3 is CASSERTGPNTEAFF. The CDR3 region has the DNA TGTGCCAGCAGCGAAAGGACAGGCCCGAACACTGAAGCTTTCTTT.

This clonotype was observed many times. The chain carries TRBV12-3 or TRBV12-4 and TRBJ1-2, with D unresolved. This CDR3 spans 11 amino acids. V lost 3 bases to trimming and J lost 5 bases, with 4 bases between them. In nucleotides, the CDR3 is TGTGCCAGCAGTTTCTCGTATGGCTACACCTTC. It is translated as CASSFSYGYTF.

The V call is TRBV27, the J call TRBJ2-1; D not certain. The CDR3 length is 15 residues. The V and J ends lost 2 bases and 0 bases respectively, with 8 bases between them. CDR1 is MNHEY, CDR2 SMNVEV, per germline (reference sequence). The CDR3 coding sequence is TGTGCCAGCAGTTTAGAAGCCAACTCCTACAATGAGCAGTTCTTC. Residues: CASSLEANSYNEQFF.

This clonotype was picked up one time. V and J are TRBV6-2 or TRBV6-3 and TRBJ2-1; D assignment may be TRBD1 or TRBD2 (6 bases each). The CDR3 contains 15 residues. Deletions cut 10 bases from V and 1 base from J, with 17 bases between. Germline V gene data show CDR1 as MNHEY and CDR2 as SVGEGT. CDR3: CATRGGPPSYNEQFF. The CDR3, as DNA: TGTGCCACCCGAGGGGGGCCCCCATCCTACAATGAGCAGTTCTTC.

The sample holds a few counts of this clonotype. V and J are TRBV6-2 or TRBV6-3 and TRBJ2-2; possible D gene TRBD2, 6 bases. V was trimmed by 0 bases and J by 2 bases, leaving 16 bases between them. This CDR3 region has 18 residues. CDR1 is MNHEY, CDR2 SVGEGT, per germline. CDR3 loop: CASSYSPGEIENTGELFF. The CDR3 coding sequence is TGTGCCAGCAGTTACTCGCCGGGAGAAATCGAAAACACCGGGGAGCTGTTTTTT.

Ten or more counts support this clonotype. The genes are TRBV6-5 and TRBJ1-1; D not resolved. The CDR3 runs to 13 residues. Germline loops: CDR1 MNHEY, CDR2 SVGAGI. The V gene lost 11 bases and the J gene lost 4 bases, with 17 bases spanning the gap. The CDR3 loop is CAGSGPSRTEAFF. In DNA form, the CDR3 reads TGTGCCGGATCCGGGCCGTCCCGCACTGAAGCTTTCTTT.

The chain combines TRBV7-3 with TRBJ2-2; no definite D call. The CDR3 has 13 residues. Deletions cut 5 bases from V and 5 bases from J, with 9 bases between. The germline V gene has CDR1 SGHTA and CDR2 FQGTGA. The DNA for the CDR3 is TGTGCCAGCAGCCCCGTGGCTACCGGGGAGCTGTTTTTT. Protein product: CASSPVATGELFF.

The chain has TRBV5-1 and TRBJ2-3, with 7 bases identical to TRBD1. Germline V CDR1 and CDR2: SGHRS, YFSETQ. The CDR3 consists of 16 residues. Trimming at V came to 2 bases and at J to 0 bases, leaving 6 bases not matched to a gene. This chain's CDR3 is CASSLETGSSTDTQYF. The CDR3 DNA reads as TGCGCCAGCAGCTTAGAGACAGGGAGTAGCACAGATACGCAGTATTTT.

The chain couples TRBV20-1 to TRBJ2-2; the D gene is possibly TRBD2 (6 bases). Germline-derived CDR1 and CDR2 are DFQATT and SNEGSKA (reference sequence). This CDR3 region has 15 residues. The V end lost 1 base, the J end lost 0 bases, and 9 bases lay between the germline ends. Written as DNA, the CDR3 is TGCAGTGCTAGAGGGAGGGTTGCGAACACCGGGGAGCTGTTTTTT. Its protein is CSARGRVANTGELFF.

The chain recombines TRBV7-8 with TRBJ2-3; either TRBD1 or TRBD2 may supply D (6 bases each). Between the trimmed V and J ends, which lost 3 bases and 1 base, there was a span of 17 bases. The CDR3 runs to 17 residues. Germline assignment: CDR1 SGHVS and CDR2 FQNEAQ. CDR3: CASSLGRTGARTDTQYF. CDR3 coding DNA: TGTGCCAGCAGCTTGGGGCGGACGGGGGCGCGCACAGATACGCAGTATTTT. The full variable domain, completed using reference TRBV7-8 and TRBJ2-3, is GAGVSQSPRYKVAKRGQDVALRCDPISGHVSLFWYQQALGQGPEFLTYFQNEAQLDKSGLPSDRFFAERPEGSVSTLKIQRTQQEDSAVYLCASSLGRTGARTDTQYFGPGTRLTVL.

The chain recombines TRBV6-5 with TRBJ1-2, with 9 bases fitting TRBD1. CDR3 length: 17 residues. V shed 2 bases, J shed 4 bases, and the junction held 11 bases outside the gene matches. Germline assignment: CDR1 MNHEY and CDR2 SVGAGI. In DNA form, the CDR3 reads TGTGCCAGCAGTTACCCTGGGACAGGGCCAAGGGGCTATGGCTACACCTTC. Translating it yields CASSYPGTGPRGYGYTF.

At least ten counts were recorded for this clonotype. J is TRBJ2-1 and V is TRBV10-3, with 8 bases fitting TRBD2. The CDR3 consists of 13 residues. The ends lost 9 bases at V and 5 bases at J; junction bases unmatched: 6. Germline loops: CDR1 ENHRY, CDR2 SYGVKD. The CDR3 loop is CAISPGLDNEQFF. The CDR3 nucleotides read TGTGCCATAAGTCCGGGACTAGACAATGAGCAGTTCTTC.

The V and J genes are TRBV10-3 and TRBJ2-6, with 7 nucleotides matching TRBD1. This CDR3 region has 15 residues. CDR1 is ENHRY and CDR2 is SYGVKD in the germline V gene. Trimming at V came to 5 bases and at J to 0 bases, leaving 1 base not matched to a gene. CDR3 DNA: TGTGCCATCAGTCGGACAGGCTCTGGGGCCAACGTCCTGACTTTC. It codes for CAISRTGSGANVLTF.